Below, 19 T cell receptor beta chains from the same sample are listed, as sequenced in a study of blood T cell repertoires in COVID-19. Repertoires were generated with immunoSEQ multiplex PCR, while TCRdb's copy carries only in-frame clones and drops some. This repertoire shows about 28,000 clones, around 90% found once; its top ten account for around 5.4%. The material sequenced was peripheral blood. The receptors were sampled from a man in his sixties with active COVID-19.

A single count supports this clone. V and J are TRBV6-1 and TRBJ1-2; D perhaps matches TRBD1 (5 bases). Trimming stripped 2 bases from V and 5 bases from J, with 9 bases between. Germline V lookup: CDR1 MNHNS, CDR2 SASEGT. This CDR3 region has 13 residues. DNA of the CDR3: TGTGCCAGCAGTGAACCGGGGGAGTATGGCTACACCTTC. Translated, it gives CASSEPGEYGYTF.

The V and J genes are TRBV9 and TRBJ2-7, with TRBD1 identical over 9 bases. V shed 0 bases, J shed 4 bases, and the junction held 5 bases outside the gene matches. This CDR3 is built from 15 residues. Per the germline V gene, CDR1 is SGDLS and CDR2 is YYNGEE. CDR3 DNA sequence: TGTGCCAGCAGCGTAGGCACAGGGGGCGGGTACGAGCAGTACTTC. Protein sequence: CASSVGTGGGYEQYF.

The rearrangement joins TRBV18 to TRBJ2-3; 8 bases are a match to TRBD2. Looked up from germline, CDR1 is KGHSH and CDR2 is LQKENI. V trimming: 2 bases; J trimming: 5 bases; junction bases outside the gene matches: 3. The CDR3 sequence is 14 residues long. The CDR3 sequence is CASSPSSGRDTQYF. The CDR3 nucleotides read TGTGCCAGCTCACCATCAAGCGGGAGAGATACGCAGTATTTT.

The rearrangement joins TRBV10-2 to TRBJ2-6; TRBD1 matches 11 bases. Germline-derived CDR1 and CDR2 are WSHSY and SAAADI. V shed 7 bases, J shed 0 bases, and the junction held 11 bases outside the gene matches. This CDR3 has 19 amino acids. The CDR3 reads CASTLRWGQGDSGANVLTF. CDR3 DNA: TGCGCCAGCACCCTGAGATGGGGACAGGGGGACTCTGGGGCCAACGTCCTGACTTTC.

The V call is TRBV6-4, the J call TRBJ2-7; weak D call: TRBD1 (5 bases). The V end lost 5 bases, the J end lost 7 bases, and 15 bases lay between the germline ends. Germline V gene sequence: CDR1 MRHNA, CDR2 SNTAGT. CDR3 length: 13 amino acids. The CDR3 spells CASSTGPQGEQYF. In DNA form, the CDR3 reads TGTGCCAGCAGTACCGGCCCCCAGGGAGAGCAGTACTTC.

The chain combines TRBV18 with TRBJ1-5; the match to TRBD1 covers 8 bases. Per germline, CDR1 KGHSH and CDR2 LQKENI. The CDR3 covers 14 residues. The V and J ends lost 6 bases and 7 bases, in that order; junction bases with no gene match: 8. CDR3 nucleotide sequence: TGTGCCAGCTCTCTAGGACAGGGTTGGCAGCCCCAGCATTTT. Its protein is CASSLGQGWQPQHF.

The chain links TRBV6-4 to TRBJ2-3, with 9 bases fitting TRBD1. V shed 8 bases, J shed 4 bases, and the junction held 10 bases outside the gene matches. The germline V gene encodes CDR1 MRHNA and CDR2 SNTAGT. The CDR3 covers 15 residues. CDR3 region: CASAKQGAGSDTQYF. CDR3 bases: TGTGCCAGCGCGAAACAGGGGGCGGGCTCAGATACGCAGTATTTT.

This chain joins TRBV28 and TRBJ2-7; the D gene is possibly TRBD1 (6 bases). The germline V gene encodes CDR1 MDHEN and CDR2 SYDVKM. Trimming removed 3 bases from V and 2 bases from J, with 14 bases in between. There are 15 residues in the CDR3. The CDR3 nucleotides are TGTGCCAGCAGTTTCTCCGACAGGCTGCCCTACGAGCAGTACTTC. Protein product: CASSFSDRLPYEQYF.

A word on this clone: The sample carries other DNA sequences with the same CDR3. The gene calls are TRBV20-1 and TRBJ2-1; no definite D call. The germline gives CDR1 DFQATT, CDR2 SNEGSKA (reference sequence). There are 11 residues in the CDR3. The V and J ends lost 2 bases and 5 bases respectively, with 4 bases between them. The CDR3 DNA is TGCAGTGCTAGAACGGACAATGAGCAGTTCTTC. The encoded protein is CSARTDNEQFF.

The J gene is TRBJ2-7, the V gene TRBV7-9; D may be TRBD1 (5 bases). Trimming took 3 bases from V and 7 from J, leaving 10 bases between them. Germline CDR1 and CDR2: SEHNR and FQNEAQ (reference sequence). This CDR3 spans 12 amino acids. CDR3 loop: CASSFQGWEQYF. Here the CDR3 DNA reads TGTGCCAGCAGCTTCCAGGGTTGGGAGCAGTACTTC.

A word on this clone: This sample includes further DNA sequences coding for the same CDR3. The gene calls are TRBV20-1 and TRBJ2-7; tentatively, D is TRBD1 (5 bases). The length of the CDR3 is 11 residues. Looked up from germline, CDR1 is DFQATT and CDR2 is SNEGSKA (reference sequence). Trimming pared 3 bases from V and 6 bases from J, leaving 9 bases between. CDR3 sequence (DNA): TGCAGTGCTAGGTCAGGGTTCGAGCAGTACTTC. Residues: CSARSGFEQYF.

The table lists this clone with a count of one. This chain joins TRBV10-1 and TRBJ1-5; 7 bases line up with TRBD1. J was trimmed by 6 bases and V by 8 bases; bases with no gene match: 13. CDR3 size: 15 residues. Germline V gene data show CDR1 as WNHNN and CDR2 as SYGVQD (reference sequence). The CDR3 region has the DNA TGCGCCAGCGGAGTAATCGACAGGGTATGTCAGCCCCAGCATTTT. Translating it yields CASGVIDRVCQPQHF.

The V call is TRBV27, the J call TRBJ1-6; D remains unclear. V lost 3 bases, J lost 6 bases, and 9 bases lay in between. CDR1 MNHEY and CDR2 SMNVEV come from the germline V gene (reference sequence). The CDR3 spans 14 residues. The CDR3 coding sequence is TGTGCCAGCAGTTTTGCAGGCGTTAATTCACCCCTCCACTTT. Its protein is CASSFAGVNSPLHF.

The J gene is TRBJ2-7, the V gene TRBV6-5; 8 nucleotides match TRBD1. Trimming cost V 4 bases and J 3 bases; bases outside gene matches: 11. Per germline, CDR1 MNHEY and CDR2 SVGAGI. The CDR3 is 16 amino acids. CDR3 region: CASSWTGIGSGYEQYF. The CDR3 DNA follows: TGTGCCAGCAGTTGGACAGGGATCGGTTCTGGCTACGAGCAGTACTTC.

The V and J genes are TRBV27 and TRBJ2-4, with D perhaps TRBD1 (6 bases). V dropped 6 bases and J dropped 15 bases, with 21 bases sitting between them. Germline V lookup: CDR1 MNHEY, CDR2 SMNVEV (reference sequence). The CDR3 runs to 13 residues. In nucleotides, the CDR3 is TGTGCCAGCAGCCCGAGACAGAGGGGGTCATGGTACTTC. This encodes CASSPRQRGSWYF.

The chain combines TRBV5-4 with TRBJ2-5; 8 nucleotides line up with TRBD1. CDR3 size: 13 residues. The germline gives CDR1 SGHNT, CDR2 YYREEE (reference sequence). The V and J ends lost 6 bases and 3 bases, in that order; junction bases with no gene match: 4. CDR3 amino acids: CASTSGGEETQYF. Here the CDR3 DNA reads TGTGCCAGCACCTCAGGGGGCGAAGAGACCCAGTACTTC.

This chain joins TRBV7-9 and TRBJ2-1, with D perhaps TRBD1 (5 bases). The CDR3 runs to 12 residues. Per the germline V gene, CDR1 is SEHNR and CDR2 is FQNEAQ (reference sequence). V was clipped by 11 bases and J by 6 bases, with 14 bases between them. The DNA of the CDR3 is TGTGCCGGGGCTAGGGTTTCCAATGAGCAGTTCTTC. It encodes CAGARVSNEQFF.

DNA for the CDR3: TGTGCCAGCAGCTGGGGAGGGAGAACCAAAAACATTCAGTACTTC. Translating it yields CASSWGGRTKNIQYF. The rearrangement uses TRBV19 and TRBJ2-4; 7 nucleotides match TRBD2. The V gene's germline CDR1 is LNHDA and CDR2 SQIVND (reference sequence). V lost 9 bases to trimming and J lost 2 bases; unmatched junction nucleotides: 10. The CDR3 length is 15 residues.

V usage is TRBV5-4 and J usage is TRBJ1-2; D may be TRBD1 (5 bases). Germline lookup yields CDR1 SGHNT and CDR2 YYREEE (reference sequence). V lost 6 bases and J 4 bases, leaving 16 bases between the germline ends. CDR3 length equals 14 residues. The CDR3 region has the DNA TGTGCCAGCATCCCCGACGGGGGTAGCTATGGCTACACCTTC. Translating it yields CASIPDGGSYGYTF.